The 4 T cell receptor beta chains listed next were all sequenced from one sample in a study of shared clonotypes between healthy human individuals. Some clones are missing from TCRdb's copy, which holds only in-frame ones; the method was immunoSEQ multiplex PCR. The table lists around 2,000,000 clones, roughly 95% of them singletons. The sequenced material came from naive CD4+ T cells sorted from blood. Subset defined: CD45RA+ positively selected. These receptors came from a man between 18 and 29 years old in good health.

The CDR3, as DNA: TGTGCCAGCAGCCGACCTACTAGCGGGAGTTGGGGCGGGGAGCTGTTTTTT. Residues: CASSRPTSGSWGGELFF. The J gene is TRBJ2-2, the V gene TRBV5-6; TRBD2 matches 11 bases. With V trimmed by 4 bases and J by 7 bases, 12 bases remained unmatched. The germline gives CDR1 SGHDT, CDR2 YYEEEE. CDR3 length: 17 residues.

This chain connects TRBV4-1 to TRBJ1-2; 8 nucleotides match TRBD1. CDR1 is MGHRA and CDR2 is YSYEKL in the germline V gene. The junction had 15 bases not matched to a gene; V was cut back by 1 base and J by 5 bases. The CDR3 contains 18 residues. The CDR3 here is CASSQARGTGPTIYGYTF. The CDR3 nucleotides are TGCGCCAGCAGCCAAGCCCGCGGGACAGGACCCACTATTTATGGCTACACCTTC.

The chain uses TRBV2 and TRBJ1-2; a weak D match, TRBD1 (5 bases). Germline lookup yields CDR1 SNHLY and CDR2 FYNNEI. The V and J ends lost 7 bases and 2 bases respectively, with 11 bases between them. The CDR3 totals 13 residues. CDR3 nucleotides: TGTGCCAGCACGTCAGGGAGGAACTATGGCTACACCTTC. This encodes CASTSGRNYGYTF. Full variable domain (missing parts from reference TRBV2 and TRBJ1-2): EPEVTQTPSHQVTQMGQEVILRCVPISNHLYFYWYRQILGQKVEFLVSFYNNEISEKSEIFDDQFSVERPDGSNFTLKIRSTKLEDSAMYFCASTSGRNYGYTFGSGTRLTVV.

The V gene is TRBV10-3, the J gene TRBJ2-4; D call uncertain. The CDR3 runs 13 residues. The V gene lost 3 bases and the J gene lost 1 base, with 4 bases spanning the gap. From germline, CDR1 is ENHRY and CDR2 SYGVKD. In DNA, the CDR3 is TGTGCCATCAGTGATTCGGCCAAAAACATTCAGTACTTC. It yields the protein CAISDSAKNIQYF.